This T cell receptor (beta chain) was sequenced during a study of blood T cells in healthy people across ages. About the research overall: When template switching was applied, about one barcoded beta molecule was captured per two T cells.

Extracted total RNA amounted to at least 6 micrograms for each sample. Together with a sample-barcoded 5' primer, a J-beta primer mix was included in a second PCR lasting roughly 7 to 11 cycles. TCRdb used MiXCR to reprocess the 5' RACE reads, holding one entry per CDR3 protein. Of about 1.6 million distinct CDR3 sequences in the sample, about 35% were seen once. CDR1 is KGHDR and CDR2 is SFDVKD in the germline V gene. Trimming took 1 base from V and 4 from J, leaving 9 bases between them. This CDR3 is built from 14 residues. The TCR was taken from a woman aged 25 to 39 in good health. Sequenced sample: blood. The chain employs TRBV24-1 and TRBJ1-2; D remains ambiguous. The CDR3 sequence is CATSDFGVTYGYTF. CDR3 DNA: TGTGCCACCAGTGATTTCGGGGTGACCTATGGCTACACCTTC.